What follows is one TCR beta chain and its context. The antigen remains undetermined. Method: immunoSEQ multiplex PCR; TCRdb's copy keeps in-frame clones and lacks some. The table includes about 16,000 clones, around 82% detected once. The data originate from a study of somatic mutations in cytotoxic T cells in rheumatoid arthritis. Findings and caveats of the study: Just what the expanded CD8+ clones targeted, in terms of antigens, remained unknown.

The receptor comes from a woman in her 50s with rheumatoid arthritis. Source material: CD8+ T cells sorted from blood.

CDR3 protein: CSGQTGENYGYTF. DNA of the CDR3: TGCAGCGGCCAGACTGGGGAGAACTATGGCTACACCTTC. This chain uses TRBV29-1 with TRBJ1-2; D is ambiguous. The CDR3 covers 13 residues. Germline CDR1 and CDR2: SQVTM and ANQGSEA. The ends were cut back, 7 bases at V and 2 bases at J, with 14 bases in the middle.